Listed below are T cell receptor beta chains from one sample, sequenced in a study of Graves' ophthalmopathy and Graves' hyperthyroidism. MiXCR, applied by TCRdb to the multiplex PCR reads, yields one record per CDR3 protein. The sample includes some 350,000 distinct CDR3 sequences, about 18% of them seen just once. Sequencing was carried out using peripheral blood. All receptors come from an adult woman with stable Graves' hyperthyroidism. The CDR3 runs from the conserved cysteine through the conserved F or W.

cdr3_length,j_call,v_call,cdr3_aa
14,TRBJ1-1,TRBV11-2,CASSQGTSPKEAFF
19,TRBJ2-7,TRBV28,CASTPVDRGYGKRSYEQYF
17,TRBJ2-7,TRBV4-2,CASSQAPGALPSYEQYF
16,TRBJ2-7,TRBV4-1,CASSQALSTRTYEQYF
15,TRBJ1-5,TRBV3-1,CASSPGTQSNQPQHF
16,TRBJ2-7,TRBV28,CASSRPILGGTGEQYF
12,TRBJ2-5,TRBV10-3,CASAGDRETQYF
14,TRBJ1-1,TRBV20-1,CSAREGTGYTEAFF
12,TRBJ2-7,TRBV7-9,CASTGVVNEQYF
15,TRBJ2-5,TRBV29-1,CSVETGREVEETQYF
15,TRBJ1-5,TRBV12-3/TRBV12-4,CASSLGTAGNQPQHF
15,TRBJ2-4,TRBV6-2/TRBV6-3,CASSFRGSGENIQYF
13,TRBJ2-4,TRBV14,CASSQVSSGDQYF
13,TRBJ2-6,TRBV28,CASYRTGANVLTF
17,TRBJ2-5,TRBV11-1,CASTPGLAGPKEETQYF
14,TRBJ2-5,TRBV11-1,CASSLDRFQETQYF
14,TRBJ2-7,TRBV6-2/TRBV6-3,CASGEAGVSYEQYF
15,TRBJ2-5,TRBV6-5,CASSKGQGLGETQYF
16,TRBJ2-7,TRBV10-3,CANFTFVGRERNEQYF
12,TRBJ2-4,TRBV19,CASTVDSGIQYF
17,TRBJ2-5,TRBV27,CASSLRGKLPRGETQYF
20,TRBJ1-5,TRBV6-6,CASSPRAGISHRQGHQPQHF
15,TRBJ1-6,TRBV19,CASSTGVLHNSPLHF
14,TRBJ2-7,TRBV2,CASRTTGTGSEQYF
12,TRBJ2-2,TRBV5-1,CASTADTGELFF
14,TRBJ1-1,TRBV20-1,CSATRQGLKTEAFF
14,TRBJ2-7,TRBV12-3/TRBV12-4,CASSPGTGGLEQYF
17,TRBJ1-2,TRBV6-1,CASSRTGQGEWGYGYTF
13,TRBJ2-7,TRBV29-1,CSVEGGAFYEQYF
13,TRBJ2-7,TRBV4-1,CASSQESFYEQCF
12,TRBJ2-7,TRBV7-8,CASWEYDYEQYF
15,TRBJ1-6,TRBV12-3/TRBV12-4,CASSPGTSYNSPLHF
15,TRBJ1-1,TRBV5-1,CASSLGTGGPTEAFF
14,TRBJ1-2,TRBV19,CASSPTGSGYGYTF
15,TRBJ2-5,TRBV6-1,CASRELIAGAETQYF
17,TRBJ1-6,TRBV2,CASSYRQGSSYNSPLHF
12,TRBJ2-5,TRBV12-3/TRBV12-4,CASSLALQTQYF
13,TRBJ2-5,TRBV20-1,CSAGTGARETQYF
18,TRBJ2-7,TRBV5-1,CASSLDQGFTFPDYEQYF
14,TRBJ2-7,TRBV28,CASSLTYRPYEQYF
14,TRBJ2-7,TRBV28,CASRVGTGSYEQYF
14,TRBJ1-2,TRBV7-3,CASSSRHLEDGYTF
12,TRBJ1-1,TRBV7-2,CASTWRNTEAFF
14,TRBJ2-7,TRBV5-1,CARLGADLSYEQYF
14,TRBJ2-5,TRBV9,CASSRGQGQETQYF
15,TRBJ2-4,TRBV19,CASSSDRGAKNIQYF
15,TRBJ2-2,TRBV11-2,CASRPPGTNTGELFF
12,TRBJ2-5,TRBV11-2,CASSLFSGTQYF